The rows below give T cell receptor beta chains drawn from one sample of a study of cytomegalovirus exposure and HLA in healthy donors. Using immunoSEQ multiplex PCR, the repertoire was profiled, and TCRdb retains in-frame clones only, with some absent. The sample has under 90,000 clones, 75% seen once. The sample consisted of PBMCs. These receptors all come from a man aged 40-49 years in good health and CMV-seronegative. Both conserved end residues are part of each CDR3. Fields, in order: V gene, clone size, J gene, CDR3 protein. Size is stated for part of the rows, as once, few or many counts, or as a class when the clone is expanded.

TRBV18	NA	TRBJ2-7	CASSPPGGGISYEQYF
TRBV5-6	once	TRBJ2-7	CASSETGTTGGEQYF
TRBV2	NA	TRBJ2-5	CASSDLQFGETQYF
TRBV9	many	TRBJ2-1	CASSPGGTSGHGNEQFF
TRBV19	NA	TRBJ2-3	CASSIGGQGADTQYF
TRBV10-3	NA	TRBJ2-7	CAISDNRGLSEQYF
TRBV5-1	once	TRBJ1-1	CASSAMTGNTEAFF
TRBV5-4	NA	TRBJ2-2	CASSAGTVAGELFF
TRBV7-9	many	TRBJ2-6	CASSSGTGANVLTF
TRBV7-3	NA	TRBJ1-2	CASSLDSNYGYTF
TRBV27	NA	TRBJ2-7	CASSYSGSLNYEQYF
TRBV30	few	TRBJ1-5	CAWSLVGAGVQPQHF
TRBV18	NA	TRBJ2-1	CASSPGQGPYNEQFF
TRBV25-1	NA	TRBJ2-2	CASREGKDTGELFF
TRBV2	NA	TRBJ1-1	CAPGGRGVTEAFF
TRBV15	NA	TRBJ1-5	CATSRDRGRNQPQHF
TRBV5-8	NA	TRBJ1-2	CASSFGGYTF
TRBV5-1	few	TRBJ1-1	CASSLRGGRNTEAFF
TRBV15	NA	TRBJ2-5	CATSGTSGRGETQYF